Sequencing of this T cell receptor (beta chain) was carried out in a study of cytomegalovirus exposure and HLA in healthy donors. Study summary: The early release's HLA-typed donors yielded approximately 82 million unique TCRs. Study-level results: Researchers counted approximately 160 TCR beta chains as cytomegalovirus-associated. By HLA locus, TCR association rates varied in a later analysis, with DRB1 showing the most and HLA-C the fewest.

Per germline, CDR1 MNHNS and CDR2 SASEGT. Deletions cut 2 bases from V and 9 bases from J, with 14 bases between. The CDR3 runs 14 residues. The PCR contained 60 Vbeta and 13 Jbeta primers. The repertoire was sequenced with immunoSEQ multiplex PCR; TCRdb's copy has only in-frame clones and lacks some. The data contain about 90,000 clones, roughly 63% of them singletons. This clone was seen a handful of times. The antigen remains undetermined. This TCR was recovered from a woman aged 50 to 60 in good health and CMV-seropositive. Material: PBMCs. The J gene is TRBJ1-5, the V gene TRBV6-1, with D perhaps matching TRBD1 (5 bases). CDR3 protein: CASSEQGLYWPQHF. CDR3 sequence (DNA): TGTGCCAGCAGTGAACAGGGCCTGTATTGGCCCCAGCATTTT.